The 6 T cell receptor beta chains below all came from one sample that was sequenced in a study of PD-1 blockade in classical Hodgkin lymphoma. Assay used: immunoSEQ multiplex PCR; TCRdb lists only in-frame clones, some missing. The data contain about 8,200 clones, 85% to 90% of them singletons. Every single patient, without exception, relapsed after autologous stem cell transplantation, and brentuximab vedotin exposure varied. CD8+ T cells were isolated from thawed PBMCs by magnetic negative selection. The material was CD8+ T cells from blood, obtained at baseline. The receptors stem from a human donor with classical Hodgkin lymphoma.

The V and J genes are TRBV27 and TRBJ1-1; weak D call: TRBD1 (5 bases). This CDR3 has 13 amino acids. Trimming pared 6 bases from V and 8 bases from J, leaving 16 bases between. Germline V gene lookup returns CDR1 MNHEY and CDR2 SMNVEV (reference sequence). CDR3 in DNA: TGTGCCAGCAGCCTATCGGGACTTCGGGAAGCTTTCTTT. Translating gives CASSLSGLREAFF.

The rearrangement links TRBV7-6 to TRBJ2-1, with TRBD2 matching 9 bases. The ends lost 5 bases at V and 4 bases at J; junction bases unmatched: 12. The V gene's germline CDR1 is SGHVS and CDR2 FNYEAQ. The length of the CDR3 is 17 residues. The CDR3 DNA reads as TGTGCCAGCAGCCCCTCCGGGACTAGCCATGCTTACAATGAGCAGTTCTTC. This translates into CASSPSGTSHAYNEQFF.

The chain combines TRBV4-1 with TRBJ2-5; a weak D match, TRBD1 (5 bases). With 0 bases removed from V and 3 bases from J, the gap between germline ends came to 11 bases. Germline V gene data show CDR1 as MGHRA and CDR2 as YSYEKL. This CDR3 is 15 amino acids long. CDR3 nucleotides: TGCGCCAGCAGCCAAGATCCCGACAGAGAAGAGACCCAGTACTTC. It is translated as CASSQDPDREETQYF.

This chain links TRBV27 with TRBJ2-1; D is unresolved. The CDR3 has 13 amino acids. The V gene lost 7 bases and the J gene lost 0 bases, with 7 bases spanning the gap. In germline, CDR1 is MNHEY, CDR2 SMNVEV (reference sequence). The CDR3 DNA follows: TGTGCCAGCAAGGCTAGCTCCTACAATGAGCAGTTCTTC. Amino acid sequence: CASKASSYNEQFF.

V is TRBV28 and J is TRBJ2-7; the match to TRBD2 covers 9 bases. Germline values: CDR1 MDHEN, CDR2 SYDVKM. Trimming cost V 6 bases and J 0 bases; bases outside gene matches: 9. There are 16 residues in the CDR3. CDR3 residues: CASRALAGPSSYEQYF. CDR3 sequence (DNA): TGTGCCAGCAGGGCGCTAGCGGGACCTAGCTCCTACGAGCAGTACTTC.

The chain employs TRBV28 and TRBJ1-2; TRBD1 agrees at 9 bases. Per the germline V gene, CDR1 is MDHEN and CDR2 is SYDVKM. Losses at the gene ends were 6 bases for V and 6 bases for J; bases not matched to a gene: 5. This CDR3 spans 13 amino acids. In DNA form, the CDR3 reads TGTGCCAGCAGACAACAGGGGGCGAATGGCTACACCTTC. This sequence encodes CASRQQGANGYTF.